This T cell receptor beta chain was captured in a study of T cells in Graves' hyperthyroidism and ophthalmopathy. Study-level points and caveats: Blood also contained most expanded thyroid clonotypes above 0.001.

Pregnant or lactating patients were excluded, as were those with uncontrolled infection or other autoimmune disease. Used for diagnoses were clinical symptoms, serum thyroxine and TRAb, thyroid ultrasound and orbital computed tomography. The CDR3 is made up of 15 amino acids. Germline V gene data show CDR1 as MNHEY and CDR2 as SVGAGI. V lost 0 bases, J lost 2 bases, and 2 bases stayed unmatched. The source material, RNA transcripts, was used to amplify TCR beta CDR3 regions. In the first-round RT-PCR of the TCR CDR3, the HTBI primer set was used. TCRdb re-derived calls from the multiplex PCR reads in MiXCR, one entry per CDR3 protein. This sample yields about 360,000 distinct CDR3 sequences, of which roughly 14% are seen a single time; roughly 20% belongs to the top ten. In its sample, this clonotype was seen a few times. Antigen specificity is unknown.

What was sequenced was blood. The sequence was collected from a man aged 25-40 years with Graves' hyperthyroidism that later progressed to Graves' ophthalmopathy. This sequence joins TRBV6-5 and TRBJ2-3; 7 positions match TRBD1. CDR3 region: CASSYSTGYTDTQYF. The CDR3 DNA is TGTGCCAGCAGTTACTCGACAGGGTACACAGATACGCAGTATTTT.